This T cell receptor (beta chain) appears in the sequencing data of a study of T cell clonality in common variable immunodeficiency (dated by TCRdb to between 2015 and 2017). Regarding this clone: It has no known antigen specificity.

CVID was diagnosed by standard criteria: serum IgG, IgA and/or IgM reduced below normal range, plus specific antibody deficiency. There were 40 to 45 subjects in the CVID group (roughly 30 male and 15 female), ranging in age from about 9 to 65 years, with a mean age of about 42. Most CVID patients and most healthy controls were of Caucasian heritage. Replacement immunoglobulin therapy had been administered to all CVID subjects for at least one year at the time of study participation. At blood collection, none of the CVID subjects was ill or on immunomodulatory or immunosuppressive medication. From each donor, roughly 4.5 to 8.5 ml of heparinized peripheral whole blood was collected. Genomic DNA from adults with common variable immune deficiency (CVID) and from healthy adult controls was the source for sequencing TCRbeta CDR3 repertoires. Diluted blood was density-centrifuged over Hypaque 1077 or Ficoll-Paque to isolate peripheral blood mononuclear cells. Genomic DNA was obtained from unsorted mononuclear cells using either Qiagen column purification or a centrifugation-based method.

Equivalent amounts of genomic DNA from CVID and control samples were used as sequencing input. For every sample, a 60 bp segment covering the rearranged TCRbeta CDR3 region was amplified and then sequenced. The immunoSEQ assay, a bias-corrected multiplex PCR combined with high-throughput sequencing, was used for TCRbeta amplification. The study's own analysis went as follows. Every unique nucleotide sequence counted as a clone and was annotated with V, D and J genes, copy number and frequency. Sequences were labeled productive if in frame, and non-productive if out of frame or containing stop codons. As previously described, Shannon's entropy was used to calculate clonality. The predicted amino acid sequences of productive clones were used to derive mean CDR3 Kyte-Doolittle hydropathy. Hierarchical clustering of scaled V gene usage was performed with the R hclust function using Manhattan distance and complete linkage. Clone sharing by CDR3 amino acid sequence was assessed by resampling 12 repertoires per group over 100 rounds. Repertoires were searched for roughly 63 published EBV-specific and approximately 240 published CMV-specific TCRbeta sequences. After two CVID samples that produced fewer than 10,000 sequences were dropped from the analysis, roughly 42 CVID repertoires remained. TCRdb took this table from immuneACCESS and kept in-frame rearrangements with V and J called. Such tables lack part of the clones; where checked against another copy, unresolved V genes explain under half of the gap, and the rest is unexplained. The V and J calls and clone size are taken from that table; D and trimming were inferred from the DNA. For this sample the table reports 10,000 to 12,000 clones, with no clone seen just once. Of the sample, 6% to 6.5% is held by the ten largest clones.

The full study reports these points: Although equal DNA input was used, an average of approximately 82,000 unique sequences per sample was obtained for controls, compared with some 30,000 for CVID samples. TCRbeta clonality was higher in CVID subjects than in healthy controls (t-test p = 0.018), and the increase was most characteristic of about a third of subjects. CVID TCRbeta sequences reportedly showed fewer deletions and N-nucleotide insertions and lacked highly modified clones with 13 or more V deletions. CVID subjects shared fewer TCRbeta clones with each other than healthy controls did (p < 0.0001). The authors noted that sequencing repertoires of T cell subpopulations would be needed to clarify what caused the increased clonality in CVID. Differences among patients in the CVID cohort limited the correlations between repertoire features and clinical complications.

Sequencing used peripheral blood mononuclear cells. The clonotype originates from a human donor with common variable immunodeficiency.

The part of the CDR3 DNA that was read is TGCGCCAGCAGCTTGTATCGGGGGAAGACAGATACG. Translated, this is CASSLYRGKTDT. The whole CDR3 reads CASSLYRGKTDTQYF. Rearrangement joined TRBV5-1 to TRBJ2-3; TRBD2 might be the D gene, on 6 matching bases. The CDR3 is cut off 3 residues early in the read; its end comes from the germline J gene. V was cut back by 1 base and J by 3 bases, leaving a gap of 12 bases between them. CDR1 and CDR2 are drawn from the germline V gene: SGHRS, YFSETQ. The CDR3 covers 15 residues, taking in both the cysteine and the phenylalanine. The CDR3 was read in part: 36 bases, with the frame set at base 1.